This paragraph reports one T cell receptor beta chain. Its antigen is unidentified. The record originates from a study of OX40 agonist ivuxolimab in advanced cancers. Study-wide results and caveats: Partial responders at 0.1-3.0 mg/kg had among the lowest clonal expansion. Relative to CD4+, CD8+ T cells held more expanded clones on average.

Here immunoSEQ multiplex PCR was the method, and the copy in TCRdb shows in-frame clones only, minus some. The sample lists around 63,000 clones; 80% to 90% were seen once. Trimming removed 5 bases at V and 6 bases at J, with 8 bases between. Germline CDR1 is MNHEY and CDR2 is SVGAGI. The CDR3 is 12 amino acids. The V and J genes are TRBV6-5 and TRBJ2-1; no clear D. Sequences were derived from CD4+ or CD8+ T cells sorted from blood, sampled in a trial of the OX40 agonist ivuxolimab. The sequence was collected from an adult with an advanced solid tumor such as melanoma, head and neck, liver or kidney cancer. The DNA for the CDR3 is TGTGCCAGCAGTAGAAGGTCCAATGAGCAGTTCTTC. Its protein is CASSRRSNEQFF.